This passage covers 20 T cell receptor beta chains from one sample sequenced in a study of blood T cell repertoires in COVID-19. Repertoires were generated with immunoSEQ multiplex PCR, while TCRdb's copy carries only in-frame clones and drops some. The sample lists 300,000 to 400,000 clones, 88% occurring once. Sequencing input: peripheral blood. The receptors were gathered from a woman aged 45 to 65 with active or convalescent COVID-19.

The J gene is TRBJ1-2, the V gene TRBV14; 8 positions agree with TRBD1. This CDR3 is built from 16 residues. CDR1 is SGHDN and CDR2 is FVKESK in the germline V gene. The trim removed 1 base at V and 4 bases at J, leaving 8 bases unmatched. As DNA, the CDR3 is TGTGCCAGCAGCCAAGCAACCTTGGACAGGGTCTATGGCTACACCTTC. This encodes CASSQATLDRVYGYTF.

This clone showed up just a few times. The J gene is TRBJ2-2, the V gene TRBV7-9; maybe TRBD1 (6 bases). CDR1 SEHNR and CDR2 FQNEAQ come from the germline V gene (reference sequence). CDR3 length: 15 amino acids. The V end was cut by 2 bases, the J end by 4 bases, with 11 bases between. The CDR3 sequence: CASSLNQGPTGELFF. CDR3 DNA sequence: TGTGCCAGCAGCTTAAACCAGGGGCCCACCGGGGAGCTGTTTTTT.

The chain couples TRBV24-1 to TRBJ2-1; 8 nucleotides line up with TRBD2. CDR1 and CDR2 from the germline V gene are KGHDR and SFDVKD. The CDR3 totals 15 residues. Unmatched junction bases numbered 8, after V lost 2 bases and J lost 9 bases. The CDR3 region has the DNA TGTGCCACCAGTGATTCCGGGACTAGTAGGAGTGAGCAGTTCTTC. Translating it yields CATSDSGTSRSEQFF.

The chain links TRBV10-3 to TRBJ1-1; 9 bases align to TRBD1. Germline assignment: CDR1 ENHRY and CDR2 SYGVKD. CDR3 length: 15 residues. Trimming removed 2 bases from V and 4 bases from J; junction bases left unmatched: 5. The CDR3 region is CAISEPGQGPTEAFF. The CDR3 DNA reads TGTGCCATCAGTGAGCCGGGACAGGGTCCCACTGAAGCTTTCTTT.

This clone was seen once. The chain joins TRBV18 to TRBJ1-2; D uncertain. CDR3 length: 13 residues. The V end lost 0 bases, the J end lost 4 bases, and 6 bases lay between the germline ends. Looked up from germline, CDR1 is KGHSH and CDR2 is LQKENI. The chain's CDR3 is CASSPPGGYGYTF. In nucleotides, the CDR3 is TGTGCCAGCTCACCACCGGGAGGCTATGGCTACACCTTC. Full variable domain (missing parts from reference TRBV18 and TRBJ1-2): NAGVMQNPRHLVRRRGQEARLRCSPMKGHSHVYWYRQLPEEGLKFMVYLQKENIIDESGMPKERFSAEFPKEGPSILRIQQVVRGDSAAYFCASSPPGGYGYTFGSGTRLTVV.

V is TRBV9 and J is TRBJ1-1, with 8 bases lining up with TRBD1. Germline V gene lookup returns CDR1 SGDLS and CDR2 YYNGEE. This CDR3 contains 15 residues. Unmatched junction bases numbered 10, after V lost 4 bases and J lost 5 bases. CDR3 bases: TGTGCCAGCAGCTGGGCAGGGGGCGCTAAGACTGAAGCTTTCTTT. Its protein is CASSWAGGAKTEAFF.

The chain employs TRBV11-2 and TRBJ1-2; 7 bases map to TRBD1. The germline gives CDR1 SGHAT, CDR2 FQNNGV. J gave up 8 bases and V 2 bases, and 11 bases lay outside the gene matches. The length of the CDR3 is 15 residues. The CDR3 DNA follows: TGTGCCAGCAGCTTACTGGACAGGCCGGAGGGGGGCTACACCTTC. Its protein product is CASSLLDRPEGGYTF.

The CDR3 DNA reads as TGTGCCAGCAGCGTAGGCCAGGGACAGGGTGGAGATACGCAGTATTTT. This encodes CASSVGQGQGGDTQYF. The chain links TRBV9 to TRBJ2-3; 9 bases agree with TRBD1. Losses at the gene ends were 0 bases for V and 5 bases for J; bases not matched to a gene: 7. CDR1 is SGDLS, CDR2 YYNGEE, per germline. The length of the CDR3 is 16 residues.

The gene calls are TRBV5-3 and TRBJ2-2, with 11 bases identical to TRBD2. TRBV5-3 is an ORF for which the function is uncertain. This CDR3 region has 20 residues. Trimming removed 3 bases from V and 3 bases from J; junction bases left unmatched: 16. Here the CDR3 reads CARSWRDRIAGGRDTGELFF. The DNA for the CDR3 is TGTGCCAGAAGCTGGCGGGACAGAATAGCGGGAGGGCGGGACACCGGGGAGCTGTTTTTT.

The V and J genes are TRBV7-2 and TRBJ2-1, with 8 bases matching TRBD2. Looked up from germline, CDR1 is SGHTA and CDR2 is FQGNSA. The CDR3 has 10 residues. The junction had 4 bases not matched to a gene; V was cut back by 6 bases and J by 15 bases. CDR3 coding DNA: TGTGCCAGCAGAGCGGGAGTCCTGTTCTTC. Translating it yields CASRAGVLFF.

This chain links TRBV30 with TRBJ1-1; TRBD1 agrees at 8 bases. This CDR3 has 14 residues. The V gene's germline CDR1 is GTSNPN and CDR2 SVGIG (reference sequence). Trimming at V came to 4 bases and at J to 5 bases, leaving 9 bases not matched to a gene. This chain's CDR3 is CAWTGQGSGTEAFF. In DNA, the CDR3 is TGTGCCTGGACCGGACAGGGATCGGGGACTGAAGCTTTCTTT.

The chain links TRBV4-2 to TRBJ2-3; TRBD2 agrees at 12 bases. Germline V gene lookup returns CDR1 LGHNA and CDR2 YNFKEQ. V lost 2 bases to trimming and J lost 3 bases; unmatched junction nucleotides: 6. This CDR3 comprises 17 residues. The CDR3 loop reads CASSQRTLAGGTDTQYF. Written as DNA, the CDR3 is TGTGCCAGCAGCCAACGAACCCTAGCGGGAGGGACAGATACGCAGTATTTT.

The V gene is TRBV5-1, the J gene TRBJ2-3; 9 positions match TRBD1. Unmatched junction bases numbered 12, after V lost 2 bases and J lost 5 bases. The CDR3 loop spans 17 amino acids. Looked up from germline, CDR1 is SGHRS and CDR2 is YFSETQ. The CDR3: CASSLAPGQGMRDTQYF. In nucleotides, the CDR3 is TGCGCCAGCAGCTTAGCGCCGGGACAGGGAATGAGAGATACGCAGTATTTT.

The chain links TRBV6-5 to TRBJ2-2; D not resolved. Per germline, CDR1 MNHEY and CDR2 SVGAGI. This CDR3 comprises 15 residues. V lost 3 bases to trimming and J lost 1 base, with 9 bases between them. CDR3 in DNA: TGTGCCAGCAGTTATGTACGGAGGAACACCGGGGAGCTGTTTTTT. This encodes CASSYVRRNTGELFF.

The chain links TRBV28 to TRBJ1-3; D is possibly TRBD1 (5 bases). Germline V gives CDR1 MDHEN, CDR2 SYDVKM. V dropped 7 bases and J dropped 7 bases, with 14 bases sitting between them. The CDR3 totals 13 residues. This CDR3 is CASTTGIRNTIYF. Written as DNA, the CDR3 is TGTGCCAGCACTACAGGAATACGGAACACCATATATTTT. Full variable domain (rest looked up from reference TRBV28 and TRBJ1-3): DVKVTQSSRYLVKRTGEKVFLECVQDMDHENMFWYRQDPGLGLRLIYFSYDVKMKEKGDIPEGYSVSREKKERFSLILESASTNQTSMYLCASTTGIRNTIYFGEGSWLTVV.

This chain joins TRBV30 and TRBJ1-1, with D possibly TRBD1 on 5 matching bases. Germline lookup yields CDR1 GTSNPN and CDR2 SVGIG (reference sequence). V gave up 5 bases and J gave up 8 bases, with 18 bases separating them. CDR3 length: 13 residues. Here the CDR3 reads CAWALTETYEAFF. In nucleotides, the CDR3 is TGTGCCTGGGCTTTGACAGAGACCTACGAAGCTTTCTTT.

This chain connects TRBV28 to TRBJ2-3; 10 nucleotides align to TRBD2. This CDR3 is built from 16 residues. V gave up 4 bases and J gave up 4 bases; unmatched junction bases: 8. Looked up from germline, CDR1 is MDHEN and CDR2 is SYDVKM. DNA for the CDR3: TGTGCCAGCAGTTCCCGAGCGGGGGGGCGGGCAGATACGCAGTATTTT. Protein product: CASSSRAGGRADTQYF.

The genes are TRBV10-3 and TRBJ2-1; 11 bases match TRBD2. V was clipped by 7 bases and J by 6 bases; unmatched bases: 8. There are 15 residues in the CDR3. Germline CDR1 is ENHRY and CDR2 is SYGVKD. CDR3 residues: CAIKETSGNVNEQFF. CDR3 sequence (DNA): TGTGCCATCAAAGAGACTAGCGGGAACGTCAATGAGCAGTTCTTC.

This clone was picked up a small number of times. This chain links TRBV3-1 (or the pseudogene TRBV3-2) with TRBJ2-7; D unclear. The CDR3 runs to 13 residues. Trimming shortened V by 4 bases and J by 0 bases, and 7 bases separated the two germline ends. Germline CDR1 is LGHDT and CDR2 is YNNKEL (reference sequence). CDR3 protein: CASSRYSSYEQYF. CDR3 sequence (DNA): TGTGCCAGCAGCCGTTACAGCTCCTACGAGCAGTACTTC.

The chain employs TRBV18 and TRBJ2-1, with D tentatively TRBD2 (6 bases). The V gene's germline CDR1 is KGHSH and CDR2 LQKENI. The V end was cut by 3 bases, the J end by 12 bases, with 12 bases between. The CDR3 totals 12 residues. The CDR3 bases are TGTGCCAGCTCACCGATCCGGGGGACGCAGTTCTTC. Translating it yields CASSPIRGTQFF.